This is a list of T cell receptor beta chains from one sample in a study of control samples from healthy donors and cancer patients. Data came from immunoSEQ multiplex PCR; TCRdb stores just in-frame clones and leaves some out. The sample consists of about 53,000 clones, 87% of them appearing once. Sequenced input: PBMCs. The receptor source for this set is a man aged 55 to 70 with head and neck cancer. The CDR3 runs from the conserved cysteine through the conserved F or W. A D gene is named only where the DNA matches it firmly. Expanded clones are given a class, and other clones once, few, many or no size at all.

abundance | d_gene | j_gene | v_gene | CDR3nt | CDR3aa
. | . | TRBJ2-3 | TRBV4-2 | TGTGCCAGCAGCCAAGATCGGAGGGTAGTAGATACGCAGTATTTT | CASSQDRRVVDTQYF
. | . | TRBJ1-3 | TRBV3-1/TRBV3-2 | TGTGCCACGCAGCAGGGGTCTGGAAACACCATATATTTT | CATQQGSGNTIYF
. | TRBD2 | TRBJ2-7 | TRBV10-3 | TGTGCCATCAGTGGGTCCCTACTAGCGGGATTTGTGGAGCAGTACTTC | CAISGSLLAGFVEQYF
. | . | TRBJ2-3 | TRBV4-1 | TGCGCCAGCAGCCAAGATTACGGGCAGGGTGGCACAGATACGCAGTATTTT | CASSQDYGQGGTDTQYF
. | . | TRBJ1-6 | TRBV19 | TGTGCCAGTATGGAGGGCAGGAGCTCCTATAATTCACCCCTCCACTTT | CASMEGRSSYNSPLHF
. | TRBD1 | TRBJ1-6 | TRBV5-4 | TGTGCCAGCAGCTTGGGGACAGGGTGGAACTCACCCCTCCACTTT | CASSLGTGWNSPLHF
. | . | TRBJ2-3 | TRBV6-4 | TGTGCCAGCAGCCCTTCCGAGCGGGTTTCGGATACGCAGTATTTT | CASSPSERVSDTQYF
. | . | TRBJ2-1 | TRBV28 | TGTGCCAGCATTTCAGAGGGAAGCAGCAATGAGCAGTTCTTC | CASISEGSSNEQFF
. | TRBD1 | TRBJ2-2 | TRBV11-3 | TGTGCCAGCAGCTTGGGACAGCTCAACACCGGGGAGCTGTTTTTT | CASSLGQLNTGELFF
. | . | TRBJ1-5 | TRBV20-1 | TGCAGTGCTAGTACCGCAGCATTCAATCAGCCCCAGCATTTT | CSASTAAFNQPQHF
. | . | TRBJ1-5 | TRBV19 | TGTGCCAGTAGGTTGGACTCGGCAGGACAGCCCCAGCATTTT | CASRLDSAGQPQHF
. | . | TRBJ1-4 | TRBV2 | TGTGCCAGCAGTGAGATTTTGAATGAAAAACTGTTTTTT | CASSEILNEKLFF
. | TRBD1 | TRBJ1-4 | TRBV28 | TGTGCCAGCAGTTTAATGGGCGGGACAGGGTTATATGAAAAACTGTTTTTT | CASSLMGGTGLYEKLFF
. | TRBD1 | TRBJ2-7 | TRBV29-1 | TGCAGCGTTGAAGATCCTAAGGGGGCGCCCTACGAGCAGTACTTC | CSVEDPKGAPYEQYF
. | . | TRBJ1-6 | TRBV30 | TGTGCCTGGAGTGTGGGGTCACCCCTCCACTTT | CAWSVGSPLHF
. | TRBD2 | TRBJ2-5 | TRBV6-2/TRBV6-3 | TGTGCCAGCAGCCGTCGGAAAGCGGGGGGGCTGGAGACCCAGTACTTC | CASSRRKAGGLETQYF
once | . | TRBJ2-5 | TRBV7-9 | TGTGCCAGCAGCTCCTCGGGTGGAGGGCAGACCCAGTACTTC | CASSSSGGGQTQYF
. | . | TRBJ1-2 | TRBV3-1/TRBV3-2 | TGTGCCAGCAGCCAAGCTGGCGCTGAATGGGACTATGGCTACACCTTC | CASSQAGAEWDYGYTF
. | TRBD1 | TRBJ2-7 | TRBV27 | TGTGCCAGCAGTTTATCCGGGACAGGGGGCTCGGACGAGCAGTACTTC | CASSLSGTGGSDEQYF
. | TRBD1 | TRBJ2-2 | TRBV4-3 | TGCGCCAGCAGCCCATATTCCGGGGGACAGGGGATCGCCGGGGAGCTGTTTTTT | CASSPYSGGQGIAGELFF
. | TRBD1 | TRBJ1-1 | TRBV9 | TGTGCCAGCAGCCCGAGGACAGGGTACACTGAAGCTTTCTTT | CASSPRTGYTEAFF
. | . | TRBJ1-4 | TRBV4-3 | TGCGCCAGCAGTCAAGAAGGGGGGGAAAAACTGTTTTTT | CASSQEGGEKLFF
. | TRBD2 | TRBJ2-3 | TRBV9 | TGTGCCAGCAGCGTAGGGACTAGCGGGGGCCTCACAGATACGCAGTATTTT | CASSVGTSGGLTDTQYF
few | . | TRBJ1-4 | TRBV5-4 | TGTGCCAGCAGCCCCCAGGCAGGGCCCGAAGAAAAACTGTTTTTT | CASSPQAGPEEKLFF
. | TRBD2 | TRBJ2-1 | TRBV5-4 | TGTGCCAGCAGCCCTGGGGGGGCGGGAGGAAACAATGAGCAGTTCTTC | CASSPGGAGGNNEQFF
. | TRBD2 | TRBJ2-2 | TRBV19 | TGTGCCAGTAGTAAAGGACTAGCGGGAGGGTGGGACACCGGGGAGCTGTTTTTT | CASSKGLAGGWDTGELFF
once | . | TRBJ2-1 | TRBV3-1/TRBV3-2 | TGTGCCAGCAGCCAAAACGGCAATGAGCAGTTCTTC | CASSQNGNEQFF
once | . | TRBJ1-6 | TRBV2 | TGTGCCAGCAGTGCGAATGGGGATAATTCACCCCTCCACTTT | CASSANGDNSPLHF
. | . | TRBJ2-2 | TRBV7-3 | TGTGCCAGCAGGTCCTGGGTGGACGACACCGGGGAGCTGTTTTTT | CASRSWVDDTGELFF
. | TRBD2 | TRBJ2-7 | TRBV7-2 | TGTGCCAGCAGCTTGGCTAGCGGAGCCTACGAGCAGTACTTC | CASSLASGAYEQYF
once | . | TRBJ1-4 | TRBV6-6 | TGTGCCAGCAGTTACTCGGGTACCCGTAATGAAAAACTGTTTTTT | CASSYSGTRNEKLFF
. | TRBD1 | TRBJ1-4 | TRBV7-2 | TGTGCCAGCAGCCAGACAGGGGGCAGGACTAATGAAAAACTGTTTTTT | CASSQTGGRTNEKLFF
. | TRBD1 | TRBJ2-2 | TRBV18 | TGTGCCAGCTCGTCCGGGACAGGGAACACCGGGGAGCTGTTTTTT | CASSSGTGNTGELFF
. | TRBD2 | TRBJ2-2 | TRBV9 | TGTGCCAGCAGCGTAGGCCCGGGAGGGTCCCCCGGGGAGCTGTTTTTT | CASSVGPGGSPGELFF
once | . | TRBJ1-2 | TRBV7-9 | TGTGCCAGCAGCTTAGATAAGGTGAATGCTAACTATGGCTACACCTTC | CASSLDKVNANYGYTF
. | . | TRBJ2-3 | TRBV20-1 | TGCAGTGCTAGGTCAGATACGCAGTATTTT | CSARSDTQYF
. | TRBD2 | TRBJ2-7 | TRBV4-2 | TGTGCCAGCAAGAACCTAGCGGTAATCTCCTACGAGCAGTACTTC | CASKNLAVISYEQYF